This TCR beta chain was identified in a study of CD8+ T cells in alopecia areata. Sequencing used cDNA as its template, made by extracting RNA and reverse transcribing it. Assay: immunoSEQ multiplex PCR; the TCRdb copy retains only in-frame clones and omits some. In the table there are about 180,000 clones, approximately 50% of which are singletons. The treatment is: oral pan-JAK inhibitor, 5-10 mg twice daily. Germline CDR1 and CDR2: GTSNPN and SVGIG (reference sequence). This CDR3 is built from 14 residues. The trim removed 5 bases at V and 4 bases at J, leaving 9 bases unmatched. This sample comprised CD8+ T cells sorted from blood, obtained at roughly week 52, from a patient treated with tofacitinib. The chain has TRBV30 and TRBJ1-1; 8 bases map to TRBD1. This TCR derives from a human donor with alopecia areata. Here the CDR3 reads CAWLHSTGGTEAFF. Written as DNA, the CDR3 is TGTGCCTGGCTTCACTCCACAGGGGGCACTGAAGCTTTCTTT.